Listed here are 17 T cell receptor beta chains from one sample, sequenced in a study of CD4 T cells in relation to SARS-CoV-2 and coronaviruses. Repertoires were generated with immunoSEQ multiplex PCR, while TCRdb's copy carries only in-frame clones and drops some. The sample lists around 54,000 clones, roughly 94% occurring once. Source material: naive CD4+ T cells from PBMCs. Subset described: naive CD4+ T cells isolated by negative enrichment. These receptors originate from an adult with COVID-19.

This clone was seen only a few times. This chain links TRBV6-2 or TRBV6-3 with TRBJ2-3; 9 positions match TRBD1. The junction had 6 bases not matched to a gene; V was cut back by 6 bases and J by 2 bases. The length of the CDR3 is 15 residues. In germline, CDR1 is MNHEY, CDR2 SVGEGT. The CDR3 loop is CASSPGTGHTDTQYF. CDR3 nucleotides: TGTGCCAGCAGCCCCGGGACAGGGCACACAGATACGCAGTATTTT.

This CDR3 is CATQNPTYNEQFF. The CDR3 DNA sequence: TGTGCCACCCAAAATCCCACCTACAATGAGCAGTTCTTC. V and J are TRBV10-3 and TRBJ2-1; D is unresolved. This CDR3 spans 13 amino acids. Germline loops: CDR1 ENHRY, CDR2 SYGVKD. The V end lost 10 bases, the J end lost 2 bases, and 12 bases lay between the germline ends.

The chain joins TRBV7-3 to TRBJ1-1; D possibly corresponds to TRBD1 (5 bases). Trimming stripped 0 bases from V and 4 bases from J, with 12 bases between. Germline loops: CDR1 SGHTA, CDR2 FQGTGA. CDR3 length: 15 residues. CDR3 sequence: CASSLTVGGSTEAFF. The CDR3 DNA sequence: TGTGCCAGCAGCTTAACTGTCGGGGGAAGCACTGAAGCTTTCTTT.

The chain recombines TRBV15 with TRBJ2-7; TRBD2 agrees at 12 bases. V was pared by 6 bases and J by 0 bases, with 3 bases of the junction left unmatched. CDR1 and CDR2 (germline): LNHNV, YYDKDF (reference sequence). CDR3 length equals 15 residues. The CDR3 nucleotides read TGTGCCACCAGTCGACTAGCGGGAGACTCCTACGAGCAGTACTTC. Translated, it gives CATSRLAGDSYEQYF. Full variable domain (missing parts from reference TRBV15 and TRBJ2-7): DAMVIQNPRYQVTQFGKPVTLSCSQTLNHNVMYWYQQKSSQAPKLLFHYYDKDFNNEADTPDNFQSRRPNTSFCFLDIRSPGLGDTAMYLCATSRLAGDSYEQYFGPGTRLTVT.

The gene calls are TRBV5-4 and TRBJ1-2; 7 bases match TRBD1. There are 14 residues in the CDR3. With V trimmed by 3 bases and J by 2 bases, 4 bases remained unmatched. Germline V gene data show CDR1 as SGHNT and CDR2 as YYREEE (reference sequence). CDR3 nucleotides: TGTGCCAGCAGCTCCGCAGGGGGGAACTATGGCTACACCTTC. It codes for CASSSAGGNYGYTF.

V usage is TRBV4-3 and J usage is TRBJ2-2; D is perhaps TRBD1 (6 bases). The ends were cut back, 3 bases at V and 6 bases at J, with 14 bases in the middle. The CDR3 runs 15 residues. The germline V gene has CDR1 LGHNA and CDR2 YSLEER. In nucleotides, the CDR3 is TGCGCCAGCAGCCACGACACAGGGTTGGCCGGGGAGCTGTTTTTT. As protein: CASSHDTGLAGELFF.

The chain is built from TRBV28 and TRBJ1-5; the D gene is possibly TRBD1 (6 bases). The length of the CDR3 is 14 residues. Germline V gene lookup returns CDR1 MDHEN and CDR2 SYDVKM. V was cut by 5 bases and J by 11 bases, with 19 bases left in between. The CDR3 sequence: CASSQQGPFMAQHF. In nucleotides, the CDR3 is TGTGCCAGCAGTCAACAGGGCCCCTTCATGGCCCAGCATTTT.

The rearrangement links TRBV4-1 to TRBJ2-3; 8 positions agree with TRBD1. The germline V gene has CDR1 MGHRA and CDR2 YSYEKL. The CDR3 consists of 16 residues. The trim removed 1 base at V and 4 bases at J, leaving 7 bases unmatched. The CDR3 sequence is CASSQVGQGSPDTQYF. The DNA for the CDR3 is TGCGCCAGCAGCCAAGTAGGACAGGGCAGTCCAGATACGCAGTATTTT.

The J gene is TRBJ1-1, the V gene TRBV18, with 7 bases fitting TRBD1. V shed 3 bases and J 0 bases; nucleotides not matched to a gene: 7. The length of the CDR3 is 16 residues. Germline V CDR1 and CDR2: KGHSH, LQKENI. The CDR3 sequence: CASSPGQSVLNTEAFF. The DNA for the CDR3 is TGTGCCAGCTCACCGGGACAGTCGGTGCTGAACACTGAAGCTTTCTTT.

The V call is TRBV20-1, the J call TRBJ1-6; D call uncertain. This CDR3 spans 12 amino acids. Germline assignment: CDR1 DFQATT and CDR2 SNEGSKA (reference sequence). V lost 3 bases and J 8 bases, leaving 8 bases between the germline ends. CDR3 in DNA: TGCAGTGCTAGTAAACCTGATTCACCCCTCCACTTT. Translated, it gives CSASKPDSPLHF.

This sequence joins TRBV7-3 and TRBJ2-5; D tentatively fits TRBD1 or TRBD2 (5 bases each). Between the trimmed V and J ends, which lost 5 bases and 5 bases, there was a span of 15 bases. The CDR3 consists of 14 residues. Per the germline V gene, CDR1 is SGHTA and CDR2 is FQGTGA. CDR3: CASSPGTAGETQYF. CDR3 coding DNA: TGTGCCAGCAGCCCCGGGACGGCCGGGGAGACCCAGTACTTC.

The chain carries TRBV7-8 and TRBJ1-1, with TRBD1 matching over 8 bases. V trimming: 7 bases; J trimming: 5 bases; junction bases outside the gene matches: 12. The CDR3 is 15 residues long. Looked up from germline, CDR1 is SGHVS and CDR2 is FQNEAQ. The CDR3 reads CASNDFRRGPTEAFF. DNA for the CDR3: TGTGCCAGCAACGATTTTCGCAGGGGGCCGACTGAAGCTTTCTTT.

The rearrangement joins TRBV9 to TRBJ1-4, with D hard to call. V lost 0 bases and J 0 bases, leaving 21 bases between the germline ends. The CDR3 is 20 residues long. Per germline, CDR1 SGDLS and CDR2 YYNGEE. Written as DNA, the CDR3 is TGTGCCAGCAGCGTAGGACCCGGCAGGCGATATATGGCAACTAATGAAAAACTGTTTTTT. This encodes CASSVGPGRRYMATNEKLFF. The whole variable domain, filled in from reference TRBV9 and TRBJ1-4, reads DSGVTQTPKHLITATGQRVTLRCSPRSGDLSVYWYQQSLDQGLQFLIQYYNGEERAKGNILERFSAQQFPDLHSELNLSSLELGDSALYFCASSVGPGRRYMATNEKLFFGSGTQLSVL.

This sequence joins TRBV6-5 and TRBJ1-5; TRBD1 is a possible D gene (5 bases). Germline CDR1 reads MNHEY; CDR2 reads SVGAGI. The CDR3 length is 14 residues. The ends were cut back, 10 bases at V and 1 base at J, with 14 bases in the middle. CDR3 residues: CATLGDWSNQPQHF. CDR3 sequence (DNA): TGTGCCACCCTAGGGGATTGGAGCAATCAGCCCCAGCATTTT.

V and J are TRBV28 and TRBJ1-5; maybe TRBD1 (6 bases). Trimming removed 8 bases at V and 6 bases at J, with 17 bases between. The length of the CDR3 is 14 residues. Germline-derived CDR1 and CDR2 are MDHEN and SYDVKM. The CDR3 here is CASGMGGAGQPQHF. DNA of the CDR3: TGTGCCAGCGGAATGGGGGGGGCGGGTCAGCCCCAGCATTTT. The complete variable domain, with remaining parts taken from reference TRBV28 and TRBJ1-5, reads DVKVTQSSRYLVKRTGEKVFLECVQDMDHENMFWYRQDPGLGLRLIYFSYDVKMKEKGDIPEGYSVSREKKERFSLILESASTNQTSMYLCASGMGGAGQPQHFGDGTRLSIL.

This clone was observed a few times. The chain employs TRBV28 and TRBJ2-7; D not certain. From germline, CDR1 is MDHEN and CDR2 SYDVKM. The V end was cut by 7 bases, the J end by 0 bases, with 19 bases between. The CDR3 consists of 16 residues. This chain's CDR3 is CASTPFEMTPSYEQYF. The CDR3, as DNA: TGTGCCAGCACCCCATTTGAGATGACACCCTCCTACGAGCAGTACTTC.

The table lists this clone with a few counts. The gene calls are TRBV4-1 and TRBJ1-6; D gene ambiguous. Between the trimmed V and J ends, which lost 5 bases and 16 bases, there was a span of 15 bases. CDR3 length: 12 amino acids. Germline CDR1 and CDR2: MGHRA and YSYEKL. The DNA of the CDR3 is TGCGCCAGCAGCAAGGAATTAGGTCGACTCCACTTT. It specifies CASSKELGRLHF.